One sample yielded the 5 T cell receptor beta chains listed below, sequenced in a study of shared clonotypes between healthy human individuals (dated by TCRdb to 2020 to 2022). Library creation used the immunoSEQ multiplex PCR assay. TCRdb limited this immuneACCESS table to in-frame rearrangements with V and J called. A share of clones is missing; checked studies link under half to unresolved V genes, and the rest is unexplained. In all, the sample holds a few million clones, and roughly nine tenths of those were seen once. Of the sample, over 0.12% falls within the top ten clones. Sequencing was performed on naive CD4+ T cells sorted from blood. The sample's cell subset or site label is to be understood as: CD45RA+ positively selected. These receptors were obtained from a man aged 18 to 35 in good health.

Only one count was recorded for this clone. Other DNA sequences within the sample encode an identical CDR3. The chain uses TRBV7-2 and TRBJ2-5; unclear D gene. CDR1 SGHTA and CDR2 FQGNSA come from the germline V gene. Trimming took off 2 bases at V and 4 bases at J, with 5 bases between the two ends. The CDR3 has 12 residues. This chain's CDR3 is CASSLYRETQYF. The CDR3 bases are TGTGCCAGCAGCTTATACCGAGAGACCCAGTACTTC.

This clone was observed once. The J gene is TRBJ1-2, the V gene TRBV29-1; no firm D call. The CDR3 contains 12 residues. CDR1 and CDR2 (germline): SQVTM, ANQGSEA. The CDR3 protein is CSLEGSEHGYTF. The CDR3 nucleotides read TGCAGTCTTGAAGGCAGTGAACATGGCTACACCTTC.

CDR3 protein: CASTRLTTNNSPLHF. In DNA, the CDR3 is TGTGCCAGCACGCGACTAACAACAAACAATTCACCCCTCCACTTT. V usage is TRBV2 and J usage is TRBJ1-6; D is uncertain. CDR3 length: 15 amino acids. Per the germline V gene, CDR1 is SNHLY and CDR2 is FYNNEI. V lost 7 bases and J 7 bases, leaving 17 bases between the germline ends. Full variable domain (outside the CDR3, taken from reference TRBV2 and TRBJ1-6): EPEVTQTPSHQVTQMGQEVILRCVPISNHLYFYWYRQILGQKVEFLVSFYNNEISEKSEIFDDQFSVERPDGSNFTLKIRSTKLEDSAMYFCASTRLTTNNSPLHFGNGTRLTVT.

The chain is built from TRBV19 and TRBJ2-1; the match to TRBD2 covers 11 bases. Per the germline V gene, CDR1 is LNHDA and CDR2 is SQIVND (reference sequence). The CDR3 sequence is 16 residues long. J gave up 4 bases and V 5 bases, and 7 bases lay outside the gene matches. This CDR3 reads CASSPSGGFGYNEQFF. CDR3 DNA sequence: TGTGCCAGTAGTCCTAGCGGGGGGTTTGGTTACAATGAGCAGTTCTTC.

On this clone: This sample also contains other DNA sequences that code for the same CDR3. This sequence joins TRBV4-1 and TRBJ1-6; D not resolved. V was shortened by 0 bases and J by 0 bases, with 9 bases between the two germline ends. CDR3 length: 17 amino acids. The germline V gene encodes CDR1 MGHRA and CDR2 YSYEKL. The CDR3 protein is CASSQDRGSSYNSPLHF. The CDR3 DNA follows: TGCGCCAGCAGCCAAGATCGTGGAAGCTCCTATAATTCACCCCTCCACTTT.